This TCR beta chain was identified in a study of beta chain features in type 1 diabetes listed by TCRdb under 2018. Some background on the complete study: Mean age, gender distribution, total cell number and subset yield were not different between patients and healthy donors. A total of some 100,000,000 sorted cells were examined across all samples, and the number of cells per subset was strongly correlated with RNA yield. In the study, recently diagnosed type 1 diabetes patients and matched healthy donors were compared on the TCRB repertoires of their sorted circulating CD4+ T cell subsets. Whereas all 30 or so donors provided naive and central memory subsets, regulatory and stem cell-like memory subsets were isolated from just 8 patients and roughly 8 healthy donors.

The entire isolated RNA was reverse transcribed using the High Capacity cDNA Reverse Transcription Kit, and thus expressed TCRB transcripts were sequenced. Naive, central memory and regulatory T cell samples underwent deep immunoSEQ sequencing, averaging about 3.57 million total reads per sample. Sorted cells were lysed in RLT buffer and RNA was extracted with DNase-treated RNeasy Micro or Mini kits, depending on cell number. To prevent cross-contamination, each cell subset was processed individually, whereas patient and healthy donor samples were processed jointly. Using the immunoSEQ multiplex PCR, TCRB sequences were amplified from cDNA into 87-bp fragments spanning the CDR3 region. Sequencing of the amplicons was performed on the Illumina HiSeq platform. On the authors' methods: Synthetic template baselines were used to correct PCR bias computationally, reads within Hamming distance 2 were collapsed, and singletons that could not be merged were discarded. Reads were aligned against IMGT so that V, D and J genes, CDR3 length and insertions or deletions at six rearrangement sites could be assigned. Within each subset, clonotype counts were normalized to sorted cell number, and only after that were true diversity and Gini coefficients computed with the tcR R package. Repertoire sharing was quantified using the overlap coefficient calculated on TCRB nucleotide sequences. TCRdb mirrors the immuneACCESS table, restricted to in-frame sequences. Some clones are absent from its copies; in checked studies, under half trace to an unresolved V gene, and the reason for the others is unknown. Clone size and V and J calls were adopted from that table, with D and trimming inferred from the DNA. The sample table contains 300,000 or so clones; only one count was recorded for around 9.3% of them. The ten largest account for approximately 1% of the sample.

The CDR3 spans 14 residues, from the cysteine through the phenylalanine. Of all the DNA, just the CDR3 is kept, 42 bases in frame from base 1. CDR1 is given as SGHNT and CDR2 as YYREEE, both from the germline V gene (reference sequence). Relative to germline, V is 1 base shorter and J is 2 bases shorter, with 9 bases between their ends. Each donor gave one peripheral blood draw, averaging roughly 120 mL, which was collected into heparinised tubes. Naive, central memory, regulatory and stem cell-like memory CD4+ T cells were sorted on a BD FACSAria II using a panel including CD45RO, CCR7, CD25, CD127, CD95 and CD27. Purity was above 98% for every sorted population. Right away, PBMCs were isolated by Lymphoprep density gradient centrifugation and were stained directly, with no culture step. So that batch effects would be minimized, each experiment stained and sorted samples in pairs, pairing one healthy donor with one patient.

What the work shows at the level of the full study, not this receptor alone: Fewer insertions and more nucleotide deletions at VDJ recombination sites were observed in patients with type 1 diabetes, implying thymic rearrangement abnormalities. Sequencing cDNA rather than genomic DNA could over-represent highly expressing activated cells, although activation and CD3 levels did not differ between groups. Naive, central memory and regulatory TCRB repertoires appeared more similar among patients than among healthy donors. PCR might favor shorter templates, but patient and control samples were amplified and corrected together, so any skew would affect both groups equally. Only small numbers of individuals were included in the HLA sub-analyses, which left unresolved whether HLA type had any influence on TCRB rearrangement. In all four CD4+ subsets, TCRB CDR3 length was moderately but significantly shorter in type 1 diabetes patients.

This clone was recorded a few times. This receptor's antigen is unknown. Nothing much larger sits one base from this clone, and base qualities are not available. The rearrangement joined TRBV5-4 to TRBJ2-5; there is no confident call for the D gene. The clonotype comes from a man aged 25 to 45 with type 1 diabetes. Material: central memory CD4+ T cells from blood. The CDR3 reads CASSLPAGQETQYF. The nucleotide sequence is TGTGCCAGCAGCTTGCCGGCCGGGCAAGAGACCCAGTACTTC.